This TCR beta chain was sequenced for a study of cytomegalovirus exposure and HLA in healthy donors. Regarding the study as a whole: Several of the most significant clusters appeared linked to common viral pathogens, based on a later analysis. The study assumed roughly uniform donor sequencing depth for presence/absence analyses. Because they were indistinguishable, some V segments, including TRBV6-2 and TRBV6-3, were excluded.

Vbeta (60) and Jbeta (13) primers were used in the PCR. The protocol was immunoSEQ multiplex PCR, while the TCRdb copy is restricted to in-frame clones and leaves out a portion. The top ten clones hold around 3.7% of a sample with about 150,000 clones, 65% to 85% of them seen once. CDR1 is LNHDA, CDR2 SQIVND, per germline (reference sequence). The CDR3 loop spans 15 amino acids. V was clipped by 3 bases and J by 0 bases, with 8 bases between them. Regarding this clone: Its antigen is still unknown.

The chain recombines TRBV19 with TRBJ2-2; D might be TRBD1 (5 bases). What was sequenced was PBMCs. The source of this sequence is a male donor in good health and CMV-seronegative. The CDR3: CASSIRASNTGELFF. CDR3 in DNA: TGTGCCAGTAGTATCAGGGCTTCGAACACCGGGGAGCTGTTTTTT.